Each of the 25 T cell receptor beta chains below was sequenced from the same sample in a study of CD8+ T cells in alopecia areata. cDNA prepared by RNA extraction and subsequent reverse transcription served as the template for sequencing. The table came from immunoSEQ multiplex PCR; TCRdb's copy has only in-frame clones and leaves some out. Counted here are 200,000 to 250,000 clones, 50% to 60% occurring once; the ten biggest clones make up under 0.5%. The sequences come from CD4+ T cells sorted from blood, collected at week 0. The receptors originated from a human donor with alopecia areata.

V gene TRBV7-9 combines with J gene TRBJ2-5, with D perhaps matching TRBD1 (6 bases). CDR3 length: 16 residues. With 7 bases removed from V and 4 bases from J, the gap between germline ends came to 22 bases. Looked up from germline, CDR1 is SEHNR and CDR2 is FQNEAQ (reference sequence). The CDR3 DNA is TGTGCCAGCAACTCCCGTGCCAGGGGTAGGGGAGAGACCCAGTACTTC. Protein sequence: CASNSRARGRGETQYF.

The J gene is TRBJ2-7, the V gene TRBV30; 7 bases map to TRBD1. The germline V gene encodes CDR1 GTSNPN and CDR2 SVGIG (reference sequence). V trimming: 8 bases; J trimming: 0 bases; junction bases outside the gene matches: 4. CDR3 length: 12 amino acids. DNA for the CDR3: TGTGCCAGCGACAGGGCCTCCTACGAGCAGTACTTC. This sequence encodes CASDRASYEQYF.

The chain employs TRBV6-5 and TRBJ2-5; 7 bases are shared with TRBD1. The CDR3 has 16 residues. The J segment lost 1 base and the V segment lost 0 bases, leaving 5 bases of the junction unmatched. CDR1 is MNHEY, CDR2 SVGAGI, per germline. CDR3 residues: CASSYSHRQGQETQYF. CDR3 bases: TGTGCCAGCAGTTACTCCCACCGACAGGGCCAAGAGACCCAGTACTTC.

DNA of the CDR3: TGTGCCAGCAGCCAGGGGGGGCAGGGGAGATCCTACGAGCAGTACTTC. Protein: CASSQGGQGRSYEQYF. V gene TRBV7-6 combines with J gene TRBJ2-7, with D perhaps being TRBD1 or TRBD2 (7 bases each). The CDR3 spans 16 residues. V dropped 5 bases and J dropped 1 base, with 18 bases sitting between them. In germline, CDR1 is SGHVS, CDR2 FNYEAQ.

The J gene is TRBJ1-1, the V gene TRBV2, with 8 bases matching TRBD1. Germline CDR1 is SNHLY and CDR2 is FYNNEI. J gave up 4 bases and V 8 bases, and 9 bases lay outside the gene matches. CDR3 length: 14 amino acids. CDR3 amino acids: CASGKDRVGTEAFF. CDR3 nucleotide sequence: TGTGCCAGCGGCAAGGACAGGGTAGGCACTGAAGCTTTCTTT.

The chain is built from TRBV6-1 and TRBJ2-7; the D gene is possibly TRBD2 (5 bases). The CDR3 covers 14 residues. V lost 4 bases to trimming and J lost 2 bases, with 12 bases between them. Germline CDR1 reads MNHNS; CDR2 reads SASEGT. The CDR3 sequence is CASSVSGSPYEQYF. CDR3 coding DNA: TGTGCCAGCAGTGTAAGCGGAAGCCCCTACGAGCAGTACTTC.

The table lists this clone with a count of one. The V call is TRBV29-1, the J call TRBJ1-4, with D unresolved. CDR3 size: 13 residues. V was trimmed by 2 bases and J by 5 bases, leaving 9 bases between them. Germline loops: CDR1 SQVTM, CDR2 ANQGSEA. CDR3 DNA: TGCAGCGTTGAAAGGAGGTACAATGAAAAACTGTTTTTT. Protein product: CSVERRYNEKLFF.

This clone was observed a handful of times. The chain links TRBV7-9 to TRBJ1-2; D is uncertain. Trimming took off 1 base at V and 3 bases at J, with 12 bases between the two ends. Germline assignment: CDR1 SEHNR and CDR2 FQNEAQ (reference sequence). This CDR3 comprises 15 residues. For the CDR3, the DNA is TGTGCCAGCAGCTTAGAAGTGGGGAGCCACTATGGCTACACCTTC. Translation: CASSLEVGSHYGYTF.

The chain joins TRBV7-7 to TRBJ2-3; 9 nucleotides line up with TRBD2. The CDR3 has 15 amino acids. The trim removed 5 bases at V and 1 base at J, leaving 4 bases unmatched. The germline V gene encodes CDR1 SSHAT and CDR2 FNYEAQ (reference sequence). The CDR3 coding sequence is TGTGCCAGCAGCATTAGCGGGGGAGGCACAGATACGCAGTATTTT. This encodes CASSISGGGTDTQYF.

The chain carries TRBV10-3 and TRBJ2-5, with TRBD1 identical over 9 bases. CDR1 and CDR2 from the germline V gene are ENHRY and SYGVKD. Trimming took 4 bases from V and 5 from J; bases not matched to a gene: 5. The CDR3 is 14 residues long. The CDR3 DNA reads as TGTGCCATCAGTGTGGGACAGGGTGTGGAGACCCAGTACTTC. As protein: CAISVGQGVETQYF.

This clone was counted a few times. The chain carries TRBV18 and TRBJ1-1; 9 nucleotides line up with TRBD1. This CDR3 comprises 13 residues. The germline CDR1 and CDR2 sequences are KGHSH and LQKENI. V shed 8 bases, J shed 0 bases, and the junction held 1 base outside the gene matches. CDR3 region: CASRQGVNTEAFF. CDR3 sequence (DNA): TGTGCCAGCAGACAGGGGGTGAACACTGAAGCTTTCTTT. The variable domain in full, with the rest retrieved from reference TRBV18 and TRBJ1-1, is NAGVMQNPRHLVRRRGQEARLRCSPMKGHSHVYWYRQLPEEGLKFMVYLQKENIIDESGMPKERFSAEFPKEGPSILRIQQVVRGDSAAYFCASRQGVNTEAFFGQGTRLTVV.

This chain joins TRBV7-3 and TRBJ2-3; D gene uncertain. CDR1 is SGHTA, CDR2 FQGTGA, per germline. The CDR3 covers 12 residues. V lost 5 bases and J lost 4, with 7 bases in between. The CDR3 region is CASSLNADTQYF. Here the CDR3 DNA reads TGTGCCAGCAGCCTAAATGCAGATACGCAGTATTTT.

The chain is built from TRBV29-1 and TRBJ2-7; 8 positions agree with TRBD1. The V segment lost 6 bases and the J segment 5 bases; nucleotides outside the gene matches: 6. CDR1 is SQVTM and CDR2 is ANQGSEA in the germline V gene. The CDR3 is made up of 12 amino acids. Here the CDR3 DNA reads TGCAGCGTCGGGGGACAGGTACACGAGCAGTACTTC. This encodes CSVGGQVHEQYF.

This clone was counted between two and nine times. V is TRBV2 and J is TRBJ2-3; 10 bases agree with TRBD2. Germline CDR1 SNHLY, CDR2 FYNNEI. The CDR3 length is 14 residues. V was clipped by 11 bases and J by 4 bases; unmatched bases: 9. The DNA for the CDR3 is TGTGCCGGCGGGGCTAGCGGGAGCGCAGATACGCAGTATTTT. As protein: CAGGASGSADTQYF.

V is TRBV27 and J is TRBJ1-5; TRBD1 is a possible D gene (6 bases). The CDR3 has 15 residues. Germline values: CDR1 MNHEY, CDR2 SMNVEV (reference sequence). V shed 6 bases and J shed 5 bases, with 17 bases lying between them. CDR3 nucleotides: TGTGCCAGCAGCTTCGACAGGTTGGGGCATCAGCCCCAGCATTTT. Its translation is CASSFDRLGHQPQHF.

V and J are TRBV2 and TRBJ1-5; D is unclear. This CDR3 has 20 amino acids. Germline loops: CDR1 SNHLY, CDR2 FYNNEI. V was shortened by 2 bases and J by 1 base, with 24 bases between the two germline ends. The CDR3 loop reads CASSEFSLRSFFRSNQPQHF. The CDR3 DNA is TGTGCCAGCAGTGAATTCTCTCTCAGGAGCTTCTTCAGGAGCAATCAGCCCCAGCATTTT. Drawing the rest from reference TRBV2 and TRBJ1-5, the complete variable domain is EPEVTQTPSHQVTQMGQEVILRCVPISNHLYFYWYRQILGQKVEFLVSFYNNEISEKSEIFDDQFSVERPDGSNFTLKIRSTKLEDSAMYFCASSEFSLRSFFRSNQPQHFGDGTRLSIL.

This clone was recorded once. This chain uses TRBV6-1 with TRBJ2-3, with a weak D call TRBD1 (5 bases). The CDR3 covers 14 residues. Per germline, CDR1 MNHNS and CDR2 SASEGT. Trimming pared 2 bases from V and 3 bases from J, leaving 9 bases between. Here the CDR3 DNA reads TGTGCCAGCAGTGAAAAAGGGGTGACAGATACGCAGTATTTT. Protein product: CASSEKGVTDTQYF.

The chain uses TRBV18 and TRBJ1-1, with a weak D call TRBD1 (6 bases). CDR1 is KGHSH and CDR2 is LQKENI in the germline V gene. This CDR3 comprises 14 residues. Trimming cost V 5 bases and J 2 bases, with 12 bases left between them. CDR3 DNA sequence: TGTGCCAGCTCAGAGGACAGAAGAAACACTGAAGCTTTCTTT. Its protein is CASSEDRRNTEAFF.

This chain connects TRBV5-1 to TRBJ2-3; 8 bases match TRBD2. The CDR3 length is 17 residues. V lost 3 bases and J lost 3; bases outside the gene matches: 12. The germline V gene has CDR1 SGHRS and CDR2 YFSETQ. The CDR3 nucleotides read TGCGCCAGCAGCTCCCAGCCCCGGGCGGGAGGTACAGATACGCAGTATTTT. Translated, it gives CASSSQPRAGGTDTQYF. The variable domain in full, completed from reference TRBV5-1 and TRBJ2-3, reads KAGVTQTPRYLIKTRGQQVTLSCSPISGHRSVSWYQQTPGQGLQFLFEYFSETQRNKGNFPGRFSGRQFSNSRSEMNVSTLELGDSALYLCASSSQPRAGGTDTQYFGPGTRLTVL.

This chain uses TRBV7-2 with TRBJ2-2; TRBD2 matches 12 bases. The CDR3 is made up of 17 amino acids. V lost 5 bases, J lost 5 bases, and 9 bases stayed unmatched. Germline CDR1 and CDR2: SGHTA and FQGNSA. The CDR3 loop is CASSRTSGISKTGELFF. In DNA form, the CDR3 reads TGTGCCAGCAGCCGGACTAGCGGGATCAGTAAGACCGGGGAGCTGTTTTTT.

Only one count was recorded for this clone. The chain is built from TRBV11-2 and TRBJ2-3; no reliable D call. Looked up from germline, CDR1 is SGHAT and CDR2 is FQNNGV. This CDR3 has 14 residues. V gave up 0 bases and J gave up 10 bases, with 14 bases separating them. The CDR3 region has the DNA TGTGCCAGCAGCTTAGATCAGATCGGGTTTGCGCAGTATTTT. Encoded protein: CASSLDQIGFAQYF.

In its sample, this clone was seen a few times. The chain joins TRBV27 to TRBJ1-2, with 11 bases fitting TRBD1. Per germline, CDR1 MNHEY and CDR2 SMNVEV (reference sequence). Losses at the gene ends were 4 bases for V and 2 bases for J; bases not matched to a gene: 6. The CDR3 loop spans 16 amino acids. The CDR3 region has the DNA TGTGCCAGCAGTTGGGGACAGGGGGTGGGGAACTATGGCTACACCTTC. This translates into CASSWGQGVGNYGYTF.

This clone showed up just a few times. The chain employs TRBV7-9 and TRBJ1-2, with 8 positions matching TRBD1. The V and J ends lost 1 base and 7 bases, in that order; junction bases with no gene match: 5. The CDR3 has 14 residues. Germline-derived CDR1 and CDR2 are SEHNR and FQNEAQ (reference sequence). This CDR3 reads CASSLDGTGLGYTF. CDR3 in DNA: TGTGCCAGCAGCTTAGATGGGACAGGCCTTGGCTACACCTTC.

J is TRBJ2-3 and V is TRBV27, with a possible D match to TRBD2 (6 bases). Trimming shortened V by 1 base and J by 5 bases, and 13 bases separated the two germline ends. The germline V gene has CDR1 MNHEY and CDR2 SMNVEV (reference sequence). The CDR3 contains 15 residues. The chain's CDR3 is CASSLFFVGGDTQYF. Here the CDR3 DNA reads TGTGCCAGCAGTTTATTTTTTGTGGGGGGAGATACGCAGTATTTT.

The gene calls are TRBV29-1 and TRBJ1-5, with 9 bases fitting TRBD1. The CDR3 runs 16 residues. Per the germline V gene, CDR1 is SQVTM and CDR2 is ANQGSEA. J lost 7 bases, V lost 7 bases, and 17 bases had no gene match. CDR3 residues: CSGLTETGGAKQPQHF. CDR3 DNA sequence: TGCAGCGGGTTAACCGAAACAGGGGGCGCAAAGCAGCCCCAGCATTTT.